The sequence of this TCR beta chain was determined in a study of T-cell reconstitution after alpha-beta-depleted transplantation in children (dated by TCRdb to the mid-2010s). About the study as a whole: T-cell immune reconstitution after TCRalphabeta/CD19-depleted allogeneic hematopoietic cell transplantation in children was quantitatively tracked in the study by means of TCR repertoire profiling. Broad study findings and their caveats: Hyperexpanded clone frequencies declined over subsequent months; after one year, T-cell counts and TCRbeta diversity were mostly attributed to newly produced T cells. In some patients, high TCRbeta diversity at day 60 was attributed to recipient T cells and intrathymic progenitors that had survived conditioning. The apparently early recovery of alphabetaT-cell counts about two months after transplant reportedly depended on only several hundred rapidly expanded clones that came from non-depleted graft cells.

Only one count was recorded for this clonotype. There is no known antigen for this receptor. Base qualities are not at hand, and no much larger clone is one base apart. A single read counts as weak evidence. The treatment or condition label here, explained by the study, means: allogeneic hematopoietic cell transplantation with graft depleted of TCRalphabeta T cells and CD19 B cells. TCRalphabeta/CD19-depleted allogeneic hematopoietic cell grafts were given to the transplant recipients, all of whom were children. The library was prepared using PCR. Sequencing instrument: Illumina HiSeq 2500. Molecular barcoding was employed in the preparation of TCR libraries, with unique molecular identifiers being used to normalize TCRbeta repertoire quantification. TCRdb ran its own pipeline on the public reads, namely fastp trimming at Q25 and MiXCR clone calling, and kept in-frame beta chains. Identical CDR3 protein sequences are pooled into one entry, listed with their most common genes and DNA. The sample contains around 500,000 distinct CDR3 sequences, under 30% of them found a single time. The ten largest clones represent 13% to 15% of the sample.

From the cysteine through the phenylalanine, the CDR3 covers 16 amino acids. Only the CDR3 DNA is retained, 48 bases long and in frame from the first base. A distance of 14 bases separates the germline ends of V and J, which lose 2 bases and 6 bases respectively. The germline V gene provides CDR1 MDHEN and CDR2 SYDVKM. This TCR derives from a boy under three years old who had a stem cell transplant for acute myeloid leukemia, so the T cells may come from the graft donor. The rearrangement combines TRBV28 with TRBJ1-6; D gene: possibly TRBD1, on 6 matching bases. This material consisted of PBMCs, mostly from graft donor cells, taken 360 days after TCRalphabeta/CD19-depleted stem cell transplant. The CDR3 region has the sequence CASSLLFGQSNSPLHF. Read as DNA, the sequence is TGTGCCAGCAGTTTACTTTTCGGACAGTCTAATTCACCCCTCCACTTT.